Sequencing of this T cell receptor (beta chain) was carried out in a study of CDR3 diversity in severe acne. Comments on this clonotype: It may be a read error: a sequence one base away is much more abundant.

V dropped 4 bases and J dropped 5 bases, with 19 bases sitting between them. This CDR3 is 16 amino acids long. Germline V gives CDR1 SGDLS, CDR2 YYNGEE. One entry per CDR3 protein, called by TCRdb with MiXCR from the PCR reads. The sample includes 97,000 or so distinct CDR3 sequences, under 60% of them seen just once. The sequence derives from a male donor with acne. This rearrangement joins TRBV9 to TRBJ2-1; possible D gene TRBD2, 7 bases. The sequencing sample was made of blood. CDR3 sequence reads: CASSIVGRGAHNEQFF. The CDR3 region has the DNA TGTGCCAGCAGCATAGTGGGGAGGGGGGCACACAATGAGCAGTTCTTC.